This T cell receptor beta chain comes out of a study of Ad26.COV2.S vaccination and SARS-CoV-2 variants. The study's findings and limits: Total responses of T cells may have been underestimated by the analyses of TCR breadth and depth. Marked by substantial breadth, spike-specific CD8+ and CD4+ T cell responses were reportedly seen after vaccination.

CDR3 length equals 13 residues. The germline V gene encodes CDR1 GTSNPN and CDR2 SVGIG (reference sequence). Specified treatment: some 19 received Ad26.COV2.S at low or high dose, single or two shots; roughly five received placebo; per-sample allocation not given. Vaccine and placebo recipients were sampled on day 63 after the first injection. Expression of Wuhan-strain SARS-CoV-2 spike came from the Ad26 vector that formed the vaccine. Data came from immunoSEQ multiplex PCR; TCRdb stores just in-frame clones and leaves some out. The sample shows approximately 300,000 clones, about 86% of them seen only once. This clone was found once. Its antigen is undetermined.

Source: peripheral blood, taken in a trial of Ad26.COV2.S vaccine versus placebo. This clonotype originated in a person aged 18-60 years who received the Ad26.COV2.S COVID-19 vaccine or a placebo. V usage is TRBV30 and J usage is TRBJ2-5; 12 bases fit TRBD2. CDR3 protein: CALAGGPGETQYF. CDR3 in DNA: TGTGCTCTAGCGGGGGGGCCTGGGGAGACCCAGTACTTC.